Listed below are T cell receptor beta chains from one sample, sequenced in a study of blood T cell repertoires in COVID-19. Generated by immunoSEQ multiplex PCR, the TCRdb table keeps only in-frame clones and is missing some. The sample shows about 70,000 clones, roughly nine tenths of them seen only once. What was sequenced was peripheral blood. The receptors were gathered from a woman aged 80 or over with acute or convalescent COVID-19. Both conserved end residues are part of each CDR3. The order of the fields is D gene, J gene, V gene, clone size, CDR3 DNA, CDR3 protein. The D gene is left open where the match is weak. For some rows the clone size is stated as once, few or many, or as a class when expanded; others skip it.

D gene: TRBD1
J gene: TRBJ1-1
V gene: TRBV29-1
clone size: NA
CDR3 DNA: TGCAGCGCTGGGACAGGGCGGGGGAACACTGAAGCTTTCTTT
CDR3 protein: CSAGTGRGNTEAFF

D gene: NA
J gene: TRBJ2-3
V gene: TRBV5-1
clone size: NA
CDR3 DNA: TGCGCCAGCAGCGGAAGGACATCTCCCACCACAGATACGCAGTATTTT
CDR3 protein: CASSGRTSPTTDTQYF

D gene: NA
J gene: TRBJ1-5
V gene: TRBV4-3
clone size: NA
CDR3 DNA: TGCGCCAGCAGCCAAGGTTGGGGGCTCGAGCCCCAGCATTTT
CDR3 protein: CASSQGWGLEPQHF

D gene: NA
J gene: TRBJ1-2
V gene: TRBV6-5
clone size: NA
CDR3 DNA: TGTGCCAGCAGTTTCAGGAATACATTTAACTATGGCTACACCTTC
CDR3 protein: CASSFRNTFNYGYTF

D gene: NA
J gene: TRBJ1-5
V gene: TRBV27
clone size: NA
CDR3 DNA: TGTGCCAGCAGCCTCTTTGGAGCCGATAGCAATCAGCCCCAGCATTTT
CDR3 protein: CASSLFGADSNQPQHF

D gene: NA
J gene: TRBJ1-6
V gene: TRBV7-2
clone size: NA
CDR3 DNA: TGTGCCAGCAGCTCTGAGATGTATTCACCCCTCCACTTT
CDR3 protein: CASSSEMYSPLHF

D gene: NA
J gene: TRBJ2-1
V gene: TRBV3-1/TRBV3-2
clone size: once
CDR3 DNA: TGTGCCAGCAGACCCGGGACACACAATGAGCAGTTCTTC
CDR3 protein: CASRPGTHNEQFF

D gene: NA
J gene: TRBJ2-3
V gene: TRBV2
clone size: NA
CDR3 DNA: TGTGCCAGCAGGGACAACCCAAGCACAGATACGCAGTATTTT
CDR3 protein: CASRDNPSTDTQYF

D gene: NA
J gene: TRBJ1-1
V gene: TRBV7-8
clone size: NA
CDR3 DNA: TGTGCCAGCAGCTTAGTGAGGGTGTCCGAAGCTTTCTTT
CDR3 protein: CASSLVRVSEAFF

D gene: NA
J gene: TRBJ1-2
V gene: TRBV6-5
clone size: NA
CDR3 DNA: TGTGCCAGCAGAACTGACATACTTGGGGGCTACACCTTC
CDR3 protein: CASRTDILGGYTF

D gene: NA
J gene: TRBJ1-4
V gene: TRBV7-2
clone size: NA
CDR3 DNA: TGTGCCAGCAGCTTAAGGCAGGGTGGCGAAAAACTGTTTTTT
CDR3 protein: CASSLRQGGEKLFF

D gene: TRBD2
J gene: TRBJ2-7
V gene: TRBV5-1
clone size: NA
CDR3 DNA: TGCGCCAGCAGCTTGGTGACTAGCGGGGGTTACGAGCAGTACTTC
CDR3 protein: CASSLVTSGGYEQYF

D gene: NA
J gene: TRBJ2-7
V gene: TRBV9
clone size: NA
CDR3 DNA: TGTGCCAGCAGCGTAGACGAATCGGGCTACGAGCAGTACTTC
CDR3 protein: CASSVDESGYEQYF

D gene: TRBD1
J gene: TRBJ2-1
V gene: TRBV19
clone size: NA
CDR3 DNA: TGTGCCACACATTCCGGGACAGGGCCTTACAATGAGCAGTTCTTC
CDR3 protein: CATHSGTGPYNEQFF

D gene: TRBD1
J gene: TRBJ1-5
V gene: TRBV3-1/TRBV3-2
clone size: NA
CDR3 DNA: TGTGCCAGCAGCCAGCCTACAGGGGAGGAAGACAATCAGCCCCAGCATTTT
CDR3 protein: CASSQPTGEEDNQPQHF

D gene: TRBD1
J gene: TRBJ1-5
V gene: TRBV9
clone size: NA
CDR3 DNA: TGTGCCAGCAGCGTAAGGGGGACCGGGACAGGGGTCATCAATCAGCCCCAGCATTTT
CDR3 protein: CASSVRGTGTGVINQPQHF

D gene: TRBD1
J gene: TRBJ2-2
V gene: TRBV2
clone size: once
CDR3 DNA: TGTGCCAGCAGTAGGGGGCGGAACACCGGGGAGCTGTTTTTT
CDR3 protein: CASSRGRNTGELFF

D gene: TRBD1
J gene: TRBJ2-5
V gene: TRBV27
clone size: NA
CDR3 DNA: TGTGCCAGCAGCCGGACAGGGGCTCAAGAGACCCAGTACTTC
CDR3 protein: CASSRTGAQETQYF

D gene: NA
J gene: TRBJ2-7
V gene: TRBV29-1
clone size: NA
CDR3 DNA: TGCAGCGTTGTGGGCAGATACTACGAGCAGTACTTC
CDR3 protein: CSVVGRYYEQYF

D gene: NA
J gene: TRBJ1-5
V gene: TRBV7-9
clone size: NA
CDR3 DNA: TGTGCCAGCAGCTTAGATTCTGGCAATCAGCCCCAGCATTTT
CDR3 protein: CASSLDSGNQPQHF

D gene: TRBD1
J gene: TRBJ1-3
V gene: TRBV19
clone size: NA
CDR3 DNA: TGTGCCAGTAGCGCGGACAGGGTTGAAAACACCATATATTTT
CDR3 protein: CASSADRVENTIYF

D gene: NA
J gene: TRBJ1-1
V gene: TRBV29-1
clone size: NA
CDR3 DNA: TGCAGCGTTGTCCCAGGGGTCATGAACACTGAAGCTTTCTTT
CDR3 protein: CSVVPGVMNTEAFF

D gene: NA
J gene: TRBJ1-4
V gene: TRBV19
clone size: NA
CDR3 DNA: TGTGCCAGTAGTCCCCTCGCAGCAACTAATGAAAAACTGTTTTTT
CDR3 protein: CASSPLAATNEKLFF

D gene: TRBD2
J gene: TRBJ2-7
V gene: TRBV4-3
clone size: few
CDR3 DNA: TGCGCCAGCAGCCAAGATCGGTTTAGCGGGAGCCCCGAGCAGTACTTC
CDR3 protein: CASSQDRFSGSPEQYF

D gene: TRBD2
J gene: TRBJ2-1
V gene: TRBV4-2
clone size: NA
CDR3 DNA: TGTGCCAGCAGCCAGGTGGGAGGGTACCATGAGCAGTTCTTC
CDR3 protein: CASSQVGGYHEQFF

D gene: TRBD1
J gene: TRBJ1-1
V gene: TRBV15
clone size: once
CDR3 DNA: TGTGCCGCACAGGGGTCCACTGAAGCTTTCTTT
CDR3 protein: CAAQGSTEAFF

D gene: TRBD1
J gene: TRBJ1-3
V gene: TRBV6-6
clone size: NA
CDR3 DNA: TGTGCCAGCATGACAGGGGGAAACACCATATATTTT
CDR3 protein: CASMTGGNTIYF